The present entry profiles one TCR beta chain with its context. Its antigen is as yet unknown. The protocol was immunoSEQ multiplex PCR, while the TCRdb copy is restricted to in-frame clones and leaves out a portion. The sample yields over 2,000 clones, under 85% seen once. This CDR3 has 16 residues. In germline, CDR1 is ENHRY, CDR2 SYGVKD. V lost 3 bases to trimming and J lost 0 bases, with 12 bases between them. Premalignant or tumor cells were enriched by macro-dissection after pathologic assessment. The data originate from a study of immune evolution from preneoplasia to lung adenocarcinoma. Study in general: HLA loss of heterozygosity: about 7% AIS, about 15% MIA, around 35% ADC, none AAH.

Study observations and caveats: Normal lung had the highest top T cell clone frequencies. Normal lung had highest clonality; later lesions appeared denser, more diverse.

Sequenced: FFPE lung adenocarcinoma in situ tissue. The TCR comes from a person aged 65 to 79 with lung adenocarcinoma. V gene TRBV10-3 combines with J gene TRBJ2-1, with no clear D. CDR3: CAISEPTSSSYNEQFF. Written as DNA, the CDR3 is TGTGCCATCAGTGAACCTACCTCGAGCTCCTACAATGAGCAGTTCTTC.